The 7 T cell receptor beta chains below come from one sample, sequenced in a study of CD8 T cells in Susac syndrome. Random hexamers were used to reverse transcribe the RNA input (about 0.5 to 1 ug). TCRdb independently ran MiXCR on the immunoSEQ multiplex PCR reads; one entry per CDR3 protein. The data show 150,000 to 200,000 distinct CDR3 sequences, with about 91% seen just once and under 0.085% held by the top ten. The sample taken for sequencing was CD4+ T cells from PBMCs. The receptors stem from a human donor in good health.

The chain combines TRBV3-1 with TRBJ1-2; D is unresolved. Germline V gives CDR1 LGHDT, CDR2 YNNKEL (reference sequence). V was pared by 0 bases and J by 7 bases, with 12 bases between. The CDR3 length is 14 residues. The CDR3 sequence: CASSQDPASGGYTF. The CDR3 DNA follows: TGTGCCAGCAGCCAAGATCCAGCCAGCGGTGGCTACACCTTC.

The chain has TRBV6-2 or TRBV6-3 and TRBJ2-1; D not certain. This CDR3 region has 14 residues. The V gene lost 2 bases and the J gene lost 5 bases, with 10 bases spanning the gap. Germline assignment: CDR1 MNHEY and CDR2 SVGEGT. The CDR3 nucleotides read TGTGCCAGCAGTTACCGACACACAGACAATGAGCAGTTCTTC. It translates to CASSYRHTDNEQFF.

The chain links TRBV20-1 to TRBJ1-2, with D tentatively TRBD1 (5 bases). Between the trimmed V and J ends, which lost 8 bases and 1 base, there was a span of 14 bases. This CDR3 has 13 amino acids. Germline V gives CDR1 DFQATT, CDR2 SNEGSKA (reference sequence). For the CDR3, the DNA is TGCAGTCCAGCGGGACGGATTAACTATGGCTACACCTTC. Residues: CSPAGRINYGYTF.

The DNA of the CDR3 is TGTGCCAGCTCACCTACAGGGGGCCGAAACACCATATATTTT. The encoded protein is CASSPTGGRNTIYF. The J gene is TRBJ1-3, the V gene TRBV18, with 9 bases lining up with TRBD1. The CDR3 length is 14 residues. After removal of 3 bases from V and 5 bases from J, the junction contained 2 bases not matched to a gene. CDR1 is KGHSH, CDR2 LQKENI, per germline.

The chain uses TRBV3-1 and TRBJ2-1; 15 bases are shared with TRBD2. CDR1 and CDR2 (germline): LGHDT, YNNKEL (reference sequence). After removal of 4 bases from V and 7 bases from J, the junction contained 5 bases not matched to a gene. The CDR3 spans 16 residues. CDR3 DNA sequence: TGTGCCAGCAGCCCCGGGACTAGCGGGGGGAGGAATGAGCAGTTCTTC. Protein: CASSPGTSGGRNEQFF.

The J gene is TRBJ2-5, the V gene TRBV11-2, with 8 bases fitting TRBD2. Germline V gives CDR1 SGHAT, CDR2 FQNNGV. V shed 4 bases, J shed 4 bases, and the junction held 17 bases outside the gene matches. This CDR3 comprises 18 residues. The CDR3 loop is CASSSPSGGVFFRETQYF. CDR3 nucleotide sequence: TGTGCCAGCAGCTCCCCCTCGGGGGGGGTATTTTTTCGAGAGACCCAGTACTTC. Full variable domain (outside the CDR3, taken from reference TRBV11-2 and TRBJ2-5): EAGVAQSPRYKIIEKRQSVAFWCNPISGHATLYWYQQILGQGPKLLIQFQNNGVVDDSQLPKDRFSAERLKGVDSTLKIQPAKLEDSAVYLCASSSPSGGVFFRETQYFGPGTRLLVL.

This sequence joins TRBV5-1 and TRBJ1-1, with 7 bases that match TRBD1. CDR1 and CDR2 (germline): SGHRS, YFSETQ. The CDR3 loop spans 18 amino acids. V shed 4 bases and J 0 bases; nucleotides not matched to a gene: 15. The CDR3 is CASSPPPGGEAMNTEAFF. The CDR3 DNA sequence: TGCGCCAGCAGCCCTCCTCCAGGGGGAGAGGCGATGAACACTGAAGCTTTCTTT.